Listed here is a single TCR beta chain. CDR3 length equals 11 residues. Germline CDR1 is SGHNT and CDR2 is YYREEE (reference sequence). The V and J ends lost 6 bases and 5 bases respectively, with 9 bases between them. The data were taken from a study of blood T cell repertoires in COVID-19. About the study: T cells, B-cell-depleted T cells, or PBMCs supplied cDNA or gDNA.

The authors' processing: Scientists estimated how many nucleated cells there were by amplifying reference gene primers. TCRdb's table, derived via immunoSEQ multiplex PCR, lists solely in-frame clones and lacks some. V, J and clone size derive from that table, while D and trimming were established from the DNA sequence. The sample includes around 500,000 clones, about nine tenths seen only once; the top ten take 7% to 10%. Participants' own reports of clinical history determined their cohort assignment. The sequence came from a woman in her sixties who had recovered from COVID-19. The V call is TRBV5-4, the J call TRBJ2-7; possibly TRBD2 for D (5 bases). Material: PBMCs or T cells enriched from blood (not recorded which). The CDR3: CASIQRDEQYV. The CDR3 nucleotides are TGTGCCAGCATCCAGAGGGACGAGCAGTACGTC.